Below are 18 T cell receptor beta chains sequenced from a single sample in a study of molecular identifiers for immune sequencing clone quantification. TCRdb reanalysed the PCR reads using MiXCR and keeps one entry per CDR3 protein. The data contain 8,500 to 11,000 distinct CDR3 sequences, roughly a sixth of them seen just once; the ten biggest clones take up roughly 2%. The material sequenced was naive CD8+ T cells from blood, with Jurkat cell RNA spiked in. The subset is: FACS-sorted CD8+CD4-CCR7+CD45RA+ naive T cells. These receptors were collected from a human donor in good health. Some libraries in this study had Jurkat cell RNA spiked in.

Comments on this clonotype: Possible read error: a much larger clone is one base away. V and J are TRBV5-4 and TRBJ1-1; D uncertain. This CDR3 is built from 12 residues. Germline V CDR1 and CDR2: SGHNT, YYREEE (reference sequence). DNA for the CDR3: TGTGCCAGCGGCTTGGCCGCAGAACGGGCTTTCTTT. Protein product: CASGLAAERAFF.

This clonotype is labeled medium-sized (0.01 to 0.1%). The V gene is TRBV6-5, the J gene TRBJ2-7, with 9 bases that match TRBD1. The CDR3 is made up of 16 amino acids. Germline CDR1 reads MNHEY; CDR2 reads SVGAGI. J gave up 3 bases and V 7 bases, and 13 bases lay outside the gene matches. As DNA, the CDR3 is TGTGCCAGCACCCAGGGGCCGGGACAGGGAATCTACGAGCAGTACTTC. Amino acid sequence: CASTQGPGQGIYEQYF.

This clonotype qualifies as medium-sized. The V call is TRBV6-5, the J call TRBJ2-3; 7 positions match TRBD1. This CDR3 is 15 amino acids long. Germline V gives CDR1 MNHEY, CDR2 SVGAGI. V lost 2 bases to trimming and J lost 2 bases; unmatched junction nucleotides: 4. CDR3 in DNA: TGTGCCAGCAGTTACACAGGGGCCCACACAGATACGCAGTATTTT. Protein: CASSYTGAHTDTQYF.

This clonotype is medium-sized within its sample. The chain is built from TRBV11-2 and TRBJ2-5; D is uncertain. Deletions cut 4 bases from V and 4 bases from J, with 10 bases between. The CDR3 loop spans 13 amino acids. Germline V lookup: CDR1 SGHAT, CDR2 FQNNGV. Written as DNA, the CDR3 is TGTGCCAGCAGCTCCGGCGCCGGAGAGACCCAGTACTTC. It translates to CASSSGAGETQYF.

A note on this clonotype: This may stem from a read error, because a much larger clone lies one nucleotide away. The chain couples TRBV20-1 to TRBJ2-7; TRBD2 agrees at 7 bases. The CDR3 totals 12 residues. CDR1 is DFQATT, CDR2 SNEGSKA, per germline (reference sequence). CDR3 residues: CGASGLTDEQYF. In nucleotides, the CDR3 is TGCGGTGCTTCGGGACTAACCGACGAGCAGTACTTC.

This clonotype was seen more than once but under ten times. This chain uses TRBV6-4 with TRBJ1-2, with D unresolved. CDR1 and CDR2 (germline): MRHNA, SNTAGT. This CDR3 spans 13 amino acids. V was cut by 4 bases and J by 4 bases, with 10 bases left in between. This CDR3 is CASSVVRPYGYTF. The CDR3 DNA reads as TGTGCCAGCAGTGTAGTCCGTCCCTATGGCTACACCTTC.

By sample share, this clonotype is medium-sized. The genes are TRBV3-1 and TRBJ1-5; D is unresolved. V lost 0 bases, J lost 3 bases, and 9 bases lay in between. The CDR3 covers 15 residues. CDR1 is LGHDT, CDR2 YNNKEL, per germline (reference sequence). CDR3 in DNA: TGTGCCAGCAGCCAAGATTGGGCCCCCAATCAGCCCCAGCATTTT. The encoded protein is CASSQDWAPNQPQHF.

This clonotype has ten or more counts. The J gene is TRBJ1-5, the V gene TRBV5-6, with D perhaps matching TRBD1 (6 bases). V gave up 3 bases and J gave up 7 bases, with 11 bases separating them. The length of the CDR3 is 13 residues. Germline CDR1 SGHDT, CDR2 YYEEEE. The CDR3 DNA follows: TGTGCCAGCAGCTGGGGCCAGGGGCAGCCCCAGCATTTT. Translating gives CASSWGQGQPQHF.

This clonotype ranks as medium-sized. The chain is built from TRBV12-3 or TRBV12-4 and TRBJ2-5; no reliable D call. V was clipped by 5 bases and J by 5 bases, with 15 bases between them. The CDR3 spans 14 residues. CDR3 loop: CASSHEGVPETQYF. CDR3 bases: TGTGCCAGCAGTCACGAAGGAGTGCCCGAGACCCAGTACTTC.

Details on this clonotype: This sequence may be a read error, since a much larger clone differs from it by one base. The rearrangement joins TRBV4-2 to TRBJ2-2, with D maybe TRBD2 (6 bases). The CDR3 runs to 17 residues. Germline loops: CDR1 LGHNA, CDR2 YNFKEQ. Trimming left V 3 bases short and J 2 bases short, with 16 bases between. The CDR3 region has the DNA TGTGCCAGCAGCCACGGAGGGACTGGCGAAAACACCGGGGAGCTGTTTTTT. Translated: CASSHGGTGENTGELFF.

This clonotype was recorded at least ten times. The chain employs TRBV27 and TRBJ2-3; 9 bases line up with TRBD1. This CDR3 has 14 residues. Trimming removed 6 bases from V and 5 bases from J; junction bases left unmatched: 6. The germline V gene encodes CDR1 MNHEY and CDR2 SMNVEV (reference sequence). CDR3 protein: CASSRDRAQDTQYF. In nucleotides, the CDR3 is TGTGCCAGCAGCCGGGACAGGGCACAAGATACGCAGTATTTT.

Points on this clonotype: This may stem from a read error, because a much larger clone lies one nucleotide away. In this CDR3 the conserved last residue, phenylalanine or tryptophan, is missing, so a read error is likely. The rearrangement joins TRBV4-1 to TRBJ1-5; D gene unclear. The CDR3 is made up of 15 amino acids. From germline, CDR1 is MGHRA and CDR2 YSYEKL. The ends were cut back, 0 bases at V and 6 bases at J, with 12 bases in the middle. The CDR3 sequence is CASSQDWADVQPQHS. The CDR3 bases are TGCGCCAGCAGCCAAGATTGGGCGGATGTTCAGCCCCAGCATTCT.

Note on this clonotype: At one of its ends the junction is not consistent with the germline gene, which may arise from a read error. The DNA for the CDR3 is TGTGCCACCTTGTACGATCACCAGTCTGGCTACGCCTTC. Amino acid sequence: CATLYDHQSGYAF. The chain carries TRBV10-3 and TRBJ1-2, with D uncertain. Germline V gene lookup returns CDR1 ENHRY and CDR2 SYGVKD. The CDR3 consists of 13 residues.

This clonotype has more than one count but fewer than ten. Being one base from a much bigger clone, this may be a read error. The CDR3 nucleotides read TGTGCCAGCAGCCGCATCCTGGCTAGCGGGAACACCGGGGAGCTGTTTTTT. Protein product: CASSRILASGNTGELFF. The chain carries TRBV14 and TRBJ2-2; the match to TRBD2 covers 7 bases. Germline lookup yields CDR1 SGHDN and CDR2 FVKESK. The V and J ends lost 4 bases and 1 base, in that order; junction bases with no gene match: 9. The CDR3 extends over 17 amino acids.

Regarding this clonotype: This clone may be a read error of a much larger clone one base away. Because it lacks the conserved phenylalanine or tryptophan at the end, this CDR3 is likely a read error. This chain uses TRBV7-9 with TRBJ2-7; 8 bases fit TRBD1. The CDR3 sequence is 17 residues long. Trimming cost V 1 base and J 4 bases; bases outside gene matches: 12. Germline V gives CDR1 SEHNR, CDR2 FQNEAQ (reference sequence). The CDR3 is CASSLDFQGATGYEQYL. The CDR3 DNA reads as TGTGCCAGCAGCTTAGATTTCCAGGGGGCGACTGGATACGAGCAGTACCTC.

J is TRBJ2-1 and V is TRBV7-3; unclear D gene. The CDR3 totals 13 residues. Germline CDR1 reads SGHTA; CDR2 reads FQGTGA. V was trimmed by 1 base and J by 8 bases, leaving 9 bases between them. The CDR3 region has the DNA TGTGCCAGCAGCTTAATTCTACGGGATGAGCAGTTCTTC. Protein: CASSLILRDEQFF.

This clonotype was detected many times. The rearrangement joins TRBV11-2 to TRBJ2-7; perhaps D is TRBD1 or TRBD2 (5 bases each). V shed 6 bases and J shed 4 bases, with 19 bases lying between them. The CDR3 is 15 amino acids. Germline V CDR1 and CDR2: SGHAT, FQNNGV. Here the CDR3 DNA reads TGTGCCAGCAGTACAGAGGGGACCAGAAGGTACGAGCAGTACTTC. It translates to CASSTEGTRRYEQYF.

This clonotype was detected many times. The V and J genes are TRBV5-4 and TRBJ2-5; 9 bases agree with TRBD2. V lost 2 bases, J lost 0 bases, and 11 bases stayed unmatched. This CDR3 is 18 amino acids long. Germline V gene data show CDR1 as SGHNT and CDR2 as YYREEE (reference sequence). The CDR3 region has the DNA TGTGCCAGCAGCTTTGTATGGGGACTAGCCGCCCACCAAGAGACCCAGTACTTC. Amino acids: CASSFVWGLAAHQETQYF.